The T cell receptor beta chain described here comes from a study of blood T cells in healthy people across ages. At the level of the study: Template switching recovered approximately one barcoded beta molecule for every two T cells. Regarding the study as a whole: Estimates of diversity drawn from one million T cells were considered underestimates.

The second PCR ran roughly 6 to 11 cycles with a sample-barcoded 5' primer and J-beta primers. A tag from a template-switch adaptor with 12 random nucleotides marked each cDNA molecule. TCRdb independently ran MiXCR on the 5' RACE reads; one entry per CDR3 protein. The data show roughly 1.4 million distinct CDR3 sequences, almost 60% seen once. The germline V and J ends were trimmed by 3 bases and 6 bases, with 17 bases remaining between them. The CDR3 spans 15 residues. Germline CDR1 and CDR2: MGHRA and YSYEKL. Comment on this clonotype: Its antigen remains unknown.

The TCR sequence derives from a man in his late teens or twenties in good health. This chain connects TRBV4-1 to TRBJ1-2; no clear D gene. The sequenced material came from blood. The CDR3 bases are TGCGCCAGCAGCCAGCCTCTAGGATTGTCCGATGGCTACACCTTC. Residues: CASSQPLGLSDGYTF.